A single sample gave rise to the 19 T cell receptor beta chains below, sequenced in a study of shared clonotypes between healthy human individuals. Some clones are missing from TCRdb's copy, which holds only in-frame ones; the method was immunoSEQ multiplex PCR. The sample records 1,100,000 or so clones, 75% to 80% being singletons. Input material: memory CD4+ T cells from PBMCs. Subset described: CD45RA-negative fraction. The receptors were sampled from a man aged 18-30 years in good health. Some clones in this sample may be carry-over from other donors' samples.

J is TRBJ2-3 and V is TRBV10-3, with D perhaps matching TRBD2 (5 bases). The CDR3 spans 14 residues. Germline V lookup: CDR1 ENHRY, CDR2 SYGVKD. The ends were cut back, 8 bases at V and 2 bases at J, with 14 bases in the middle. CDR3 amino acids: CAIGLTTVTDTQYF. CDR3 sequence (DNA): TGTGCCATCGGACTGACGACGGTCACAGATACGCAGTATTTT.

V and J are TRBV9 and TRBJ1-2; 9 nucleotides align to TRBD1. The germline V gene encodes CDR1 SGDLS and CDR2 YYNGEE. The CDR3 runs to 15 residues. The V gene end was trimmed by 4 bases and the J gene end by 4 bases; junction bases not matched to a gene: 8. CDR3: CASSWGQGDGYGYTF. The CDR3 bases are TGTGCCAGCAGCTGGGGACAGGGTGACGGCTATGGCTACACCTTC.

The chain is built from TRBV28 and TRBJ2-3; the D is unclear. This CDR3 has 15 amino acids. Germline loops: CDR1 MDHEN, CDR2 SYDVKM. Trimming stripped 3 bases from V and 0 bases from J, with 10 bases between. CDR3 coding DNA: TGTGCCAGCAGTTTGGATCCAGCTAGCACAGATACGCAGTATTTT. Protein sequence: CASSLDPASTDTQYF.

A few counts support this clone. The chain uses TRBV18 and TRBJ2-2; TRBD1 matches 8 bases. Germline V gives CDR1 KGHSH, CDR2 LQKENI. The V gene end was trimmed by 3 bases and the J gene end by 4 bases; junction bases not matched to a gene: 10. The CDR3 is 17 residues long. The chain's CDR3 is CASSPLMTGESTGELFF. In DNA form, the CDR3 reads TGTGCCAGCTCACCCCTGATGACAGGGGAGAGCACCGGGGAGCTGTTTTTT. The full variable domain, in which reference TRBV18 and TRBJ2-2 provide the parts outside the CDR3, is NAGVMQNPRHLVRRRGQEARLRCSPMKGHSHVYWYRQLPEEGLKFMVYLQKENIIDESGMPKERFSAEFPKEGPSILRIQQVVRGDSAAYFCASSPLMTGESTGELFFGEGSRLTVL.

This chain joins TRBV28 and TRBJ2-3, with a tentative D call TRBD2 (6 bases). Germline V gene lookup returns CDR1 MDHEN and CDR2 SYDVKM. The CDR3 has 15 amino acids. V was pared by 5 bases and J by 2 bases, with 14 bases between. The CDR3 DNA reads TGTGCCAGCAGTAGACTAGTACGCCACACAGATACGCAGTATTTT. Residues: CASSRLVRHTDTQYF. Full variable domain (missing parts from reference TRBV28 and TRBJ2-3): DVKVTQSSRYLVKRTGEKVFLECVQDMDHENMFWYRQDPGLGLRLIYFSYDVKMKEKGDIPEGYSVSREKKERFSLILESASTNQTSMYLCASSRLVRHTDTQYFGPGTRLTVL.

This clone was recorded a few times. The genes are TRBV5-4 and TRBJ2-7; tentative D call: TRBD2 (5 bases). CDR1 SGHNT and CDR2 YYREEE come from the germline V gene (reference sequence). This CDR3 spans 14 amino acids. V dropped 0 bases and J dropped 9 bases, with 16 bases sitting between them. The CDR3 bases are TGTGCCAGCAGCTTGGACTCTCAGGTTGGGAGGCAGTACTTC. Its translation: CASSLDSQVGRQYF.

This clone was seen once. This rearrangement joins TRBV5-1 to TRBJ2-1; 9 bases match TRBD2. This CDR3 has 16 residues. Losses at the gene ends were 2 bases for V and 7 bases for J; bases not matched to a gene: 10. Germline V gene sequence: CDR1 SGHRS, CDR2 YFSETQ. The CDR3 region is CASSFSSGAARNEQFF. Written as DNA, the CDR3 is TGCGCCAGCAGCTTCTCTAGCGGGGCGGCGAGAAATGAGCAGTTCTTC.

This clone was recorded once. At one boundary the junction diverges from the germline segment, which might be a read error. The V call is TRBV5-1, the J call TRBJ2-1; TRBD2 is a possible D gene (5 bases). This CDR3 contains 12 residues. Germline CDR1 SGHRS, CDR2 YFSETQ. CDR3 sequence: CASRLAGNEQFF. CDR3 nucleotide sequence: TGCGCCAGCAGATTGGCGGGTAATGAGCAGTTCTTC.

The chain is built from TRBV9 and TRBJ2-3, with TRBD2 identical over 10 bases. The CDR3 runs 15 residues. Germline V gene lookup returns CDR1 SGDLS and CDR2 YYNGEE. The V segment lost 6 bases and the J segment 6 bases; nucleotides outside the gene matches: 10. The CDR3 nucleotides read TGTGCCAGCACCCGGACTAGCGGCATAGGGGATACGCAGTATTTT. Its protein is CASTRTSGIGDTQYF.

V gene TRBV4-1 combines with J gene TRBJ2-3; D may correspond to TRBD1 or TRBD2 (5 bases each). This CDR3 contains 15 residues. Germline V lookup: CDR1 MGHRA, CDR2 YSYEKL. Trimming stripped 2 bases from V and 4 bases from J, with 13 bases between. CDR3 amino acids: CASSQRGLRADTQYF. Here the CDR3 DNA reads TGCGCCAGCAGCCAACGGGGCCTCCGGGCAGATACGCAGTATTTT.

The chain carries TRBV28 and TRBJ1-2; no clear D. The CDR3 contains 12 residues. V gave up 8 bases and J gave up 4 bases, with 11 bases separating them. In germline, CDR1 is MDHEN, CDR2 SYDVKM. The CDR3 loop reads CASGRSIYGYTF. CDR3 nucleotides: TGTGCCAGCGGACGTTCAATCTATGGCTACACCTTC.

This clone was found once. This rearrangement joins TRBV2 to TRBJ2-5; D possibly corresponds to TRBD1 (6 bases). This CDR3 contains 15 residues. Trimming cost V 3 bases and J 2 bases, with 13 bases left between them. CDR1 is SNHLY, CDR2 FYNNEI, per germline. CDR3 DNA: TGTGCCAGCAGTGACGACAGGAGCCTTCAAGAGACCCAGTACTTC. Translation: CASSDDRSLQETQYF.

Note on this clone: The sample holds other DNA sequences that translate to the same CDR3. The genes are TRBV5-1 and TRBJ2-7; maybe TRBD1 (6 bases). V was clipped by 4 bases and J by 1 base, with 12 bases between them. The germline gives CDR1 SGHRS, CDR2 YFSETQ. The CDR3 has 14 residues. As DNA, the CDR3 is TGCGCCAGCAGCCTTGGGGACATTTCCTACGAGCAGTACTTC. Its translation is CASSLGDISYEQYF.

V usage is TRBV28 and J usage is TRBJ2-7; no firm D call. The CDR3 runs to 14 residues. The V gene lost 4 bases and the J gene lost 2 bases, with 12 bases spanning the gap. In germline, CDR1 is MDHEN, CDR2 SYDVKM. CDR3 coding DNA: TGTGCCAGCAGTTCACCACCTCTCACCTACGAGCAGTACTTC. Residues: CASSSPPLTYEQYF.

The chain has TRBV7-9 and TRBJ2-1, with TRBD2 identical over 8 bases. Germline lookup yields CDR1 SEHNR and CDR2 FQNEAQ (reference sequence). The junction had 16 bases not matched to a gene; V was cut back by 5 bases and J by 7 bases. The CDR3 has 17 residues. The CDR3 sequence is CASSPRRTSLNRNEQFF. CDR3 nucleotides: TGTGCCAGCAGCCCTCGACGGACTAGCCTAAACAGGAATGAGCAGTTCTTC.

This CDR3 reads CASSWGEGADTGELFF. The CDR3 nucleotides read TGTGCCAGCAGCTGGGGGGAGGGCGCGGACACCGGGGAGCTGTTTTTT. The J gene is TRBJ2-2, the V gene TRBV11-1; 7 bases align to TRBD2. From germline, CDR1 is SGHAT and CDR2 FQDESV (reference sequence). Unmatched junction bases numbered 8, after V lost 4 bases and J lost 3 bases. This CDR3 comprises 16 residues. Variable domain in full (rest from reference TRBV11-1 and TRBJ2-2): EAEVAQSPRYKITEKSQAVAFWCDPISGHATLYWYRQILGQGPELLVQFQDESVVDDSQLPKDRFSAERLKGVDSTLKIQPAELGDSAMYLCASSWGEGADTGELFFGEGSRLTVL.

The rearrangement uses TRBV2 and TRBJ1-1; D unclear. CDR1 is SNHLY, CDR2 FYNNEI, per germline. The ends were cut back, 10 bases at V and 1 base at J, with 13 bases in the middle. CDR3 size: 13 residues. CDR3 sequence (DNA): TGTGCCACCACGTTGTGGGAGAACACTGAAGCTTTCTTT. This codes for CATTLWENTEAFF.

The J gene is TRBJ2-5, the V gene TRBV2, with D possibly matching TRBD1 (5 bases). Trimming stripped 8 bases from V and 1 base from J, with 11 bases between. Germline values: CDR1 SNHLY, CDR2 FYNNEI. CDR3 length: 13 residues. The CDR3 sequence: CASSGYAQETQYF. The CDR3 nucleotides are TGTGCCAGCTCAGGGTATGCCCAAGAGACCCAGTACTTC.

This clone was counted at least ten times. This sequence joins TRBV27 and TRBJ1-6; TRBD1 matches at 11 bases. V was clipped by 5 bases and J by 10 bases; unmatched bases: 10. CDR3 size: 16 residues. Germline values: CDR1 MNHEY, CDR2 SMNVEV (reference sequence). The CDR3 spells CASSPTFGQGASPLHF. CDR3 nucleotide sequence: TGTGCCAGCAGTCCAACCTTCGGACAGGGGGCCTCACCCCTCCACTTT.